A single sample is the source of the 13 T cell receptor beta chains below, sequenced in a study of OX40 agonist ivuxolimab in advanced cancers. Assay: immunoSEQ multiplex PCR; the TCRdb copy retains only in-frame clones and omits some. Counted here are roughly 56,000 clones, around nine tenths occurring once; the ten biggest clones make up approximately 0.61%. The sample in question was CD4+ or CD8+ T cells sorted from blood, obtained in a trial of the OX40 agonist ivuxolimab. These receptors all stem from an adult with an advanced solid tumor such as melanoma, head and neck, liver or kidney cancer.

The chain links TRBV5-1 to TRBJ2-7; TRBD2 aligns across 8 bases. V shed 3 bases, J shed 0 bases, and the junction held 2 bases outside the gene matches. Germline loops: CDR1 SGHRS, CDR2 YFSETQ. This CDR3 contains 14 residues. This CDR3 is CASSSTSDSYEQYF. The CDR3 DNA sequence: TGCGCCAGCAGCTCGACTAGCGACTCCTACGAGCAGTACTTC. Based on the CDR3 plus reference TRBV5-1 and TRBJ2-7, the full variable domain is KAGVTQTPRYLIKTRGQQVTLSCSPISGHRSVSWYQQTPGQGLQFLFEYFSETQRNKGNFPGRFSGRQFSNSRSEMNVSTLELGDSALYLCASSSTSDSYEQYFGPGTRLTVT.

The V gene is TRBV9, the J gene TRBJ2-5; D not resolved. Looked up from germline, CDR1 is SGDLS and CDR2 is YYNGEE. The CDR3 runs to 14 residues. Trimming took off 2 bases at V and 2 bases at J, with 10 bases between the two ends. The CDR3 DNA reads TGTGCCAGCAGCGTCAGTGGAGCGCAAGAGACCCAGTACTTC. It specifies CASSVSGAQETQYF.

V gene TRBV2 combines with J gene TRBJ2-2; TRBD1 agrees at 7 bases. The CDR3 runs to 14 residues. V lost 8 bases to trimming and J lost 1 base; unmatched junction nucleotides: 4. Germline values: CDR1 SNHLY, CDR2 FYNNEI. The CDR3 region has the DNA TGTGCCAGCCGACGGGACAGGAACACCGGGGAGCTGTTTTTT. Protein sequence: CASRRDRNTGELFF.

This clone came up once. The V and J genes are TRBV10-3 and TRBJ2-5; D remains unclear. Looked up from germline, CDR1 is ENHRY and CDR2 is SYGVKD. V was shortened by 0 bases and J by 1 base, with 12 bases between the two germline ends. The CDR3 has 16 amino acids. CDR3 sequence: CAISESTAESQETQYF. CDR3 in DNA: TGTGCCATCAGTGAGTCGACCGCGGAATCCCAAGAGACCCAGTACTTC.

This chain joins TRBV5-4 and TRBJ2-5, with D unresolved. Trimming removed 4 bases from V and 5 bases from J, with 15 bases in between. The CDR3 loop spans 14 amino acids. From germline, CDR1 is SGHNT and CDR2 YYREEE (reference sequence). Written as DNA, the CDR3 is TGTGCCAGCAGCGTGGGGTGGGATAGGGAGACCCAGTACTTC. Translating gives CASSVGWDRETQYF.

The V call is TRBV27, the J call TRBJ2-2; D possibly corresponds to TRBD1 (7 bases). Germline lookup yields CDR1 MNHEY and CDR2 SMNVEV (reference sequence). The CDR3 is made up of 16 amino acids. V was cut by 5 bases and J by 5 bases, with 18 bases left in between. This chain's CDR3 is CASSTLEGAWTGELFF. CDR3 DNA: TGTGCCAGCAGTACGCTGGAGGGGGCCTGGACCGGGGAGCTGTTTTTT.

The V call is TRBV7-6, the J call TRBJ2-5, with a weak D call TRBD1 (5 bases). Between the trimmed V and J ends, which lost 5 bases and 0 bases, there was a span of 19 bases. The CDR3 runs to 17 residues. The germline gives CDR1 SGHVS, CDR2 FNYEAQ. CDR3 region: CASSPDPQGAYQETQYF. The DNA for the CDR3 is TGTGCCAGCAGCCCAGACCCTCAAGGGGCCTACCAAGAGACCCAGTACTTC.

CDR3 residues: CASSLGRAGTDTQYF. CDR3 coding DNA: TGTGCCAGCAGCTTAGGGAGGGCCGGCACAGATACGCAGTATTTT. The rearrangement uses TRBV11-1 and TRBJ2-3; tentative D call: TRBD2 (6 bases). This CDR3 contains 15 residues. CDR1 SGHAT and CDR2 FQDESV come from the germline V gene (reference sequence). Trimming removed 1 base at V and 1 base at J, with 9 bases between.

The rearrangement joins TRBV10-1 to TRBJ2-5; 7 nucleotides agree with TRBD1. Losses at the gene ends were 4 bases for V and 1 base for J; bases not matched to a gene: 9. The CDR3 length is 16 residues. Germline V gene sequence: CDR1 WNHNN, CDR2 SYGVQD (reference sequence). CDR3 bases: TGCGCCAGCAGTGGCGACCGGACAGGACGCCAAGAGACCCAGTACTTC. Protein sequence: CASSGDRTGRQETQYF.

The chain combines TRBV9 with TRBJ1-1; D gene unclear. V lost 4 bases and J 3 bases, leaving 19 bases between the germline ends. The CDR3 loop spans 16 amino acids. Germline V gene sequence: CDR1 SGDLS, CDR2 YYNGEE. CDR3 nucleotide sequence: TGTGCCAGCAGCACCCTAGACCAAATTAGGGACACTGAAGCTTTCTTT. Protein product: CASSTLDQIRDTEAFF.

The chain is built from TRBV4-1 and TRBJ2-2; 11 nucleotides align to TRBD2. From germline, CDR1 is MGHRA and CDR2 YSYEKL. V was clipped by 4 bases and J by 0 bases; unmatched bases: 10. This CDR3 comprises 19 residues. CDR3 in amino acids: CASSRVAGGLRANTGELFF. The DNA for the CDR3 is TGCGCCAGCAGCCGCGTAGCGGGAGGGCTGAGGGCGAACACCGGGGAGCTGTTTTTT.

This chain uses TRBV27 with TRBJ2-5; 8 bases fit TRBD2. This CDR3 comprises 14 residues. Germline V gives CDR1 MNHEY, CDR2 SMNVEV (reference sequence). J gave up 5 bases and V 6 bases, and 8 bases lay outside the gene matches. The CDR3 DNA sequence: TGTGCCAGCAGGGGACTAGGGGTTGGGGAGACCCAGTACTTC. Its translation is CASRGLGVGETQYF.

The rearrangement joins TRBV2 to TRBJ2-1; D may be TRBD2 (5 bases). Looked up from germline, CDR1 is SNHLY and CDR2 is FYNNEI. The CDR3 loop spans 14 amino acids. Trimming left V 4 bases short and J 8 bases short, with 15 bases between. CDR3 amino acids: CASSVRGWNDEQFF. The CDR3 nucleotides are TGTGCCAGCAGTGTCCGGGGTTGGAATGATGAGCAGTTCTTC. Full variable domain (rest looked up from reference TRBV2 and TRBJ2-1): EPEVTQTPSHQVTQMGQEVILRCVPISNHLYFYWYRQILGQKVEFLVSFYNNEISEKSEIFDDQFSVERPDGSNFTLKIRSTKLEDSAMYFCASSVRGWNDEQFFGPGTRLTVL.